Listed below are T cell receptor beta chains from one sample, sequenced in a study of OX40 agonist ivuxolimab in advanced cancers. The assay was immunoSEQ multiplex PCR, and TCRdb's table has in-frame clones only and misses some. The sample has around 100,000 clones; 90% to 95% are singletons. The sequencing here drew on CD4+ or CD8+ T cells sorted from blood, taken in a trial of the OX40 agonist ivuxolimab. These receptors were taken from an adult with an advanced solid tumor such as melanoma, head and neck, liver or kidney cancer. Each CDR3 is given with its conserved first and last residue. The D gene is left open where the match is weak. Size is stated for part of the rows, as once, few or many counts, or as a class when the clone is expanded.

CASSQDGGPPEAFF	TGTGCCAGCAGCCAAGATGGAGGCCCTCCTGAAGCTTTCTTT	.	TRBJ1-1	14	TRBV4-2	.
CSAVWTGEQFF	TGCAGTGCGGTTTGGACTGGTGAGCAGTTCTTC	.	TRBJ2-1	11	TRBV20-1	.
CASPQGLSTGELFF	TGTGCCAGCCCACAGGGGTTATCCACCGGGGAGCTGTTTTTT	.	TRBJ2-2	14	TRBV6-5	TRBD1
CASSQGANRGEQPQHF	TGTGCCAGCAGCCAAGGGGCCAATCGAGGTGAGCAGCCCCAGCATTTT	.	TRBJ1-5	16	TRBV9	.
CASIGYNSPLHF	TGTGCCAGCATCGGCTATAATTCACCCCTCCACTTT	once	TRBJ1-6	12	TRBV2	.
CASSPRGSLGADTQYF	TGTGCCAGCAGCCCTAGGGGCAGCCTGGGCGCAGATACGCAGTATTTT	once	TRBJ2-3	16	TRBV5-5	.
CASRPTVNEQFF	TGTGCCAGCAGACCCACAGTCAATGAGCAGTTCTTC	.	TRBJ2-1	12	TRBV6-6	.
CASRDRTSNQPQHF	TGTGCCAGCAGGGACAGGACGAGCAATCAGCCCCAGCATTTT	.	TRBJ1-5	14	TRBV28	TRBD1
CASVDTQYF	TGTGCCAGCGTCGATACGCAGTATTTT	.	TRBJ2-3	9	TRBV6-5	.
CAWSRGLIEPQHF	TGTGCCTGGAGTCGAGGGCTAATTGAGCCCCAGCATTTT	.	TRBJ1-5	13	TRBV30	.
CATSREGQGEGPQHF	TGTGCCACCAGCAGAGAGGGACAGGGTGAGGGGCCCCAGCATTTT	.	TRBJ1-5	15	TRBV15	TRBD1